Presented here are 17 T cell receptor beta chains from one specimen sequenced in a study of blood T cell repertoires in COVID-19. Some clones are missing from TCRdb's copy, which holds only in-frame ones; the method was immunoSEQ multiplex PCR. The sample contains approximately 90,000 clones, more than 60% of which appear only once. The sequenced sample consisted of peripheral blood. These receptors were taken from a human donor in a cohort sampled during active COVID-19.

V gene TRBV7-9 combines with J gene TRBJ1-2; TRBD1 agrees at 9 bases. Trimming at V came to 4 bases and at J to 8 bases, leaving 14 bases not matched to a gene. The germline CDR1 and CDR2 sequences are SEHNR and FQNEAQ (reference sequence). The CDR3 contains 16 residues. The chain's CDR3 is CASSSIRGGTGRGYTF. CDR3 in DNA: TGTGCCAGCAGCTCCATCCGGGGTGGGACAGGGAGAGGCTACACCTTC.

V usage is TRBV5-1 and J usage is TRBJ1-2; TRBD1 might be the D (5 bases). The CDR3 has 12 amino acids. Trimming removed 4 bases at V and 4 bases at J, with 8 bases between. From germline, CDR1 is SGHRS and CDR2 YFSETQ. As DNA, the CDR3 is TGCGCCAGCAGCGACGACAGCTATGGCTACACCTTC. Protein: CASSDDSYGYTF.

The chain couples TRBV5-8 to TRBJ2-5; 10 bases line up with TRBD1. The germline V gene has CDR1 SGHTS and CDR2 YDEGEE. Unmatched junction bases numbered 10, after V lost 7 bases and J lost 4 bases. This CDR3 contains 15 residues. The CDR3 DNA is TGTGCCAGCGGTGTTGGGACAGGGGTAGTAGAGACCCAGTACTTC. This sequence encodes CASGVGTGVVETQYF.

By share of the sample, this clone is medium-sized. V is TRBV27 and J is TRBJ1-2; no clear D. Germline CDR1 is MNHEY and CDR2 is SMNVEV (reference sequence). The CDR3 has 13 amino acids. The V end was cut by 5 bases, the J end by 2 bases, with 9 bases between. CDR3 residues: CASSPGGNYGYTF. The CDR3 DNA sequence: TGTGCCAGCAGTCCGGGTGGGAACTATGGCTACACCTTC.

DNA for the CDR3: TGTGCCAGCGGTCGGGACAGGGGTGGGGATCAGCCCCAGCATTTT. As protein: CASGRDRGGDQPQHF. The V gene is TRBV4-2, the J gene TRBJ1-5; 10 positions agree with TRBD1. With 8 bases clipped from V and 5 bases from J, the junction kept 9 bases outside the gene matches. The CDR3 runs 15 residues. Germline lookup yields CDR1 LGHNA and CDR2 YNFKEQ.

The rearrangement uses TRBV11-2 and TRBJ2-1; 13 nucleotides agree with TRBD2. From germline, CDR1 is SGHAT and CDR2 FQNNGV. The CDR3 consists of 16 residues. After removal of 3 bases from V and 5 bases from J, the junction contained 4 bases not matched to a gene. CDR3 nucleotide sequence: TGTGCCAGCAGCTTTCCGGGACTAGCGGGAAACAATGAGCAGTTCTTC. The encoded protein is CASSFPGLAGNNEQFF.

The rearrangement uses TRBV7-2 and TRBJ1-2; 8 bases agree with TRBD1. The V segment lost 5 bases and the J segment 6 bases; nucleotides outside the gene matches: 5. This CDR3 contains 13 residues. From germline, CDR1 is SGHTA and CDR2 FQGNSA. The CDR3 sequence: CASSKDREHGYTF. Here the CDR3 DNA reads TGTGCCAGCAGCAAGGACAGGGAACATGGCTACACCTTC.

This clone was observed a single time. This chain connects TRBV4-3 to TRBJ2-1; 8 bases fit TRBD2. With 1 base clipped from V and 9 bases from J, the junction kept 14 bases outside the gene matches. The CDR3 spans 17 residues. CDR1 and CDR2 from the germline V gene are LGHNA and YSLEER. The DNA of the CDR3 is TGCGCCAGCAGCCAAGCGGGGGGACTAGGAAGTTTAACTGAGCAGTTCTTC. Its protein product is CASSQAGGLGSLTEQFF.

V is TRBV30 and J is TRBJ1-2, with TRBD1 matching over 9 bases. The length of the CDR3 is 15 residues. Germline CDR1 and CDR2: GTSNPN and SVGIG (reference sequence). With V trimmed by 2 bases and J by 4 bases, 8 bases remained unmatched. The CDR3 DNA follows: TGTGCCTGGAGTTACCGGGACAGGGAGAGCTATGGCTACACCTTC. Protein sequence: CAWSYRDRESYGYTF.

The chain recombines TRBV29-1 with TRBJ2-2; maybe TRBD1 (5 bases). V was trimmed by 0 bases and J by 1 base, leaving 6 bases between them. CDR1 and CDR2 (germline): SQVTM, ANQGSEA. This CDR3 is built from 14 residues. Written as DNA, the CDR3 is TGCAGCGTTGAAGAGGGGCGGAACACCGGGGAGCTGTTTTTT. Translated: CSVEEGRNTGELFF.

This clone came up a few times. The rearrangement uses TRBV5-1 and TRBJ1-1; D is uncertain. Trimming removed 4 bases at V and 4 bases at J, with 14 bases between. This CDR3 is 14 amino acids long. Germline V CDR1 and CDR2: SGHRS, YFSETQ. DNA of the CDR3: TGCGCCAGCAGCACGCCAAGTGGCGGCACTGAAGCTTTCTTT. It yields the protein CASSTPSGGTEAFF.

The chain employs TRBV29-1 and TRBJ2-2; TRBD2 aligns across 8 bases. The CDR3 extends over 12 amino acids. Germline V lookup: CDR1 SQVTM, CDR2 ANQGSEA. The V and J ends lost 7 bases and 5 bases, in that order; junction bases with no gene match: 3. The CDR3 coding sequence is TGCAGCGGAGCGGGAGATACCGGGGAGCTGTTTTTT. Its translation is CSGAGDTGELFF.

The chain recombines TRBV28 with TRBJ1-3; D gene unclear. Trimming shortened V by 9 bases and J by 0 bases, and 12 bases separated the two germline ends. Looked up from germline, CDR1 is MDHEN and CDR2 is SYDVKM. The length of the CDR3 is 14 residues. DNA for the CDR3: TGTGCCAGTCCCGCGATTCCCTCTGGAAACACCATATATTTT. It yields the protein CASPAIPSGNTIYF.

The chain has TRBV27 and TRBJ2-7; TRBD2 agrees at 13 bases. J gave up 3 bases and V 4 bases, and 9 bases lay outside the gene matches. Germline V gene data show CDR1 as MNHEY and CDR2 as SMNVEV (reference sequence). There are 17 residues in the CDR3. The CDR3 loop reads CASSSLAGGPKIYEQYF. CDR3 DNA sequence: TGTGCCAGCAGTTCACTAGCGGGAGGGCCAAAAATCTACGAGCAGTACTTC.

This clone was seen just once. The chain employs TRBV4-2 and TRBJ2-1; 7 bases map to TRBD2. This CDR3 is built from 15 residues. With 3 bases clipped from V and 3 bases from J, the junction kept 5 bases outside the gene matches. CDR1 LGHNA and CDR2 YNFKEQ come from the germline V gene. The CDR3: CASSHLSGNYNEQFF. Written as DNA, the CDR3 is TGTGCCAGCAGCCACCTAAGCGGGAACTACAATGAGCAGTTCTTC.

V is TRBV27 and J is TRBJ2-7; TRBD2 matches at 10 bases. Per the germline V gene, CDR1 is MNHEY and CDR2 is SMNVEV (reference sequence). The CDR3 is made up of 18 amino acids. Losses at the gene ends were 0 bases for V and 0 bases for J; bases not matched to a gene: 8. The chain's CDR3 is CASSLSKLAGTSSYEQYF. CDR3 sequence (DNA): TGTGCCAGCAGTTTATCGAAACTAGCGGGGACAAGCTCCTACGAGCAGTACTTC.

V gene TRBV7-9 combines with J gene TRBJ2-1; D remains ambiguous. Deletions cut 4 bases from V and 0 bases from J, with 10 bases between. CDR3 length: 15 residues. Germline V gene sequence: CDR1 SEHNR, CDR2 FQNEAQ (reference sequence). The DNA of the CDR3 is TGTGCCAGCAGCTCGCGTTCTAGCTCCTACAATGAGCAGTTCTTC. Its translation: CASSSRSSSYNEQFF.